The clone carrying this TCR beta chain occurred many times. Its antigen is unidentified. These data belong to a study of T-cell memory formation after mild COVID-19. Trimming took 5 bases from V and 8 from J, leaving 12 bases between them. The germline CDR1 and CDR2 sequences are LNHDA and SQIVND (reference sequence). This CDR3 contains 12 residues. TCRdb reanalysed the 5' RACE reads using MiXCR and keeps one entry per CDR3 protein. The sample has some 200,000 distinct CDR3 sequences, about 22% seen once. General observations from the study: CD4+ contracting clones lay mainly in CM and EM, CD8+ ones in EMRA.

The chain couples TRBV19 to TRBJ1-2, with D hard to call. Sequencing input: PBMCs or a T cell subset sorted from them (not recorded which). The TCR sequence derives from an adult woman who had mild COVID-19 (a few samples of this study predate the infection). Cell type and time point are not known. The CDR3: CASSSDGSGYTF. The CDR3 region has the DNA TGTGCCAGTAGTTCGGACGGTTCCGGCTACACCTTC.